The entry below gives a single T cell receptor (beta chain) sequence along with its context. The antigen remains unidentified. Corrective surgery for congenital heart defects was being performed on the healthy Finnish infants who were the donors. Only four of the eight donors provided an approximately 0.5-1 mL blood sample. Blood DNA came from all available leukocytes, not a fixed cell number. The sample originates from a study of human thymus T cells. General study findings and limits: Repertoires sampled from thymus and blood appeared biased in V and J gene usage.

TCRdb's copy holds only in-frame clones and misses some; the assay was immunoSEQ multiplex PCR. The sample has around 45,000 clones, approximately 95% seen once. The sequencing input was blood. The origin of this receptor is a girl less than two years old with a congenital heart defect but otherwise immunologically healthy.

As DNA, the CDR3 is TGTGCCAGCAGCCACCGCCCTAAAGCGGCTTCCTACGAGCAGTACTTC. This sequence encodes CASSHRPKAASYEQYF. V usage is TRBV14 and J usage is TRBJ2-7; TRBD2 is a possible D gene (5 bases). Deletions cut 3 bases from V and 1 base from J, with 16 bases between. Per germline, CDR1 SGHDN and CDR2 FVKESK. The CDR3 runs to 16 residues.